Listed here is a single T cell receptor (beta chain). The antigen is undetermined. Other nucleotide sequences in the sample specify the same CDR3. This specimen comes from a study of cytomegalovirus exposure and HLA in healthy donors. About the research overall: An analysis done earlier identified roughly 120 million unique TCR beta sequences from about 179 million T cells. Study conclusions and caveats: Later examination showed HLA-associated TCR beta chains had greater clonal expansion than equally common others. Trimming of TCR beta V- and J-genes showed a link, identified in a later analysis, to a missense DCLRE1C variant.

Primers for the PCR totalled 60 Vbeta and 13 Jbeta. The data were produced by immunoSEQ multiplex PCR, yet TCRdb's version contains in-frame clones alone and is incomplete. The top ten clones hold about 9.5% of a sample with 65,000 to 80,000 clones, around 84% of them seen once. V gave up 5 bases and J gave up 3 bases, with 10 bases separating them. Germline CDR1 reads SGHRS; CDR2 reads YFSETQ. This CDR3 spans 13 amino acids. The sequenced sample consisted of PBMCs. This receptor was identified in a woman aged 40-49 years in good health and CMV-seropositive. The chain links TRBV5-1 to TRBJ2-3, with TRBD2 as a possible D gene (6 bases). The CDR3 sequence is CASREGGTDTQYF. The CDR3, as DNA: TGCGCCAGCAGGGAGGGCGGTACAGATACGCAGTATTTT.